These 6 T cell receptor beta chains originate from one sample sequenced in a study of shared clonotypes between healthy human individuals. Measured with immunoSEQ multiplex PCR; TCRdb has only the in-frame clones, and not every one. Among millions of clones listed, just over 90% were seen once. The sequencing sample was made of naive CD4+ T cells sorted from blood. Subset reported: CD45RA+ positively selected. The receptors here all came from a man between 18 and 35 years old in good health.

A single count supports this clone. This chain joins TRBV12-5 and TRBJ2-1; 14 positions agree with TRBD2. The CDR3 length is 17 residues. In germline, CDR1 is LGHNT, CDR2 FRNRAP. The V and J ends lost 5 bases and 5 bases, in that order; junction bases with no gene match: 8. The CDR3: CASGPGTSGSGNNEQFF. The CDR3 DNA is TGTGCTAGTGGTCCCGGGACTAGCGGGAGCGGGAACAATGAGCAGTTCTTC.

This clone was seen only once. This sequence joins TRBV5-1 and TRBJ2-3; TRBD2 agrees at 9 bases. The CDR3 consists of 16 residues. CDR1 SGHRS and CDR2 YFSETQ come from the germline V gene. V dropped 0 bases and J dropped 2; count of bases not matched to a gene: 4. CDR3 region: CASSLGSGGFTDTQYF. The CDR3 DNA sequence: TGCGCCAGCAGCTTGGGGAGCGGGGGGTTCACAGATACGCAGTATTTT.

The gene calls are TRBV5-1 and TRBJ2-3; 8 nucleotides align to TRBD2. Germline CDR1 SGHRS, CDR2 YFSETQ. This CDR3 has 14 amino acids. V dropped 3 bases and J dropped 6; count of bases not matched to a gene: 6. The DNA of the CDR3 is TGCGCCAGCAGCTCTGGACTAGCCAGGGATACGCAGTATTTT. Translated, it gives CASSSGLARDTQYF.

The CDR3 sequence: CASSQEGINTGELFF. CDR3 nucleotide sequence: TGTGCCAGCAGCCAAGAGGGGATTAACACCGGGGAGCTGTTTTTT. J is TRBJ2-2 and V is TRBV4-2; D is uncertain. Germline V gene sequence: CDR1 LGHNA, CDR2 YNFKEQ. The CDR3 runs 15 residues. Trimming pared 0 bases from V and 2 bases from J, leaving 7 bases between.

The rearrangement joins TRBV2 to TRBJ2-7; 8 positions agree with TRBD1. CDR1 and CDR2 (germline): SNHLY, FYNNEI. The junction had 6 bases not matched to a gene; V was cut back by 5 bases and J by 0 bases. This CDR3 is built from 15 residues. The CDR3 region is CASSQDRAYSYEQYF. The CDR3 region has the DNA TGTGCCAGCAGTCAGGACAGGGCCTACTCCTACGAGCAGTACTTC.

This clone was observed a handful of times. This chain connects TRBV7-9 to TRBJ1-4; D remains unclear. The germline V gene encodes CDR1 SEHNR and CDR2 FQNEAQ (reference sequence). This CDR3 has 16 amino acids. Trimming cost V 4 bases and J 0 bases, with 12 bases left between them. CDR3 coding DNA: TGTGCCAGCAGCTCCTCCGCGGCGGCAACTAATGAAAAACTGTTTTTT. Translating it yields CASSSSAAATNEKLFF.